The 32 T cell receptor beta chains below were found in one sample sequenced in a study of blood T cell repertoires in COVID-19. The table came from immunoSEQ multiplex PCR; TCRdb's copy has only in-frame clones and leaves some out. The data show fewer than 110,000 clones, around 87% seen once. Specimen: peripheral blood. The receptor set was obtained from a woman in her 30s with acute or convalescent COVID-19.

The V and J genes are TRBV18 and TRBJ2-7, with unresolved D. The CDR3 runs 14 residues. V lost 0 bases to trimming and J lost 5 bases, with 11 bases between them. Germline loops: CDR1 KGHSH, CDR2 LQKENI. The CDR3 DNA sequence: TGTGCCAGCTCACCACCGGCAGGCAACAACGAGCAGTACTTC. It is translated as CASSPPAGNNEQYF.

A note on this clone: Other nucleotide sequences from this sample produce the same CDR3. The rearrangement links TRBV28 to TRBJ1-5; D uncertain. Germline CDR1 and CDR2: MDHEN and SYDVKM. The germline V and J ends were trimmed by 2 bases and 2 bases, with 10 bases remaining between them. This CDR3 has 15 amino acids. CDR3 in DNA: TGTGCCAGCAGTTTAGAGCGGGCGCGCAATCAGCCCCAGCATTTT. This codes for CASSLERARNQPQHF.

J is TRBJ1-5 and V is TRBV27; 8 nucleotides match TRBD1. Trimming took 8 bases from V and 6 from J; bases not matched to a gene: 3. CDR3 length: 12 amino acids. In germline, CDR1 is MNHEY, CDR2 SMNVEV (reference sequence). CDR3 amino acids: CASWTGPQPQHF. As DNA, the CDR3 is TGTGCCAGCTGGACAGGGCCTCAGCCCCAGCATTTT.

The gene calls are TRBV14 and TRBJ1-1; D is unclear. The V gene's germline CDR1 is SGHDN and CDR2 FVKESK. Trimming removed 2 bases at V and 4 bases at J, with 8 bases between. This CDR3 has 13 amino acids. The CDR3 DNA reads TGTGCCAGCAGCCAATCTCTTCTCACTGAAGCTTTCTTT. Protein sequence: CASSQSLLTEAFF.

This chain connects TRBV9 to TRBJ1-2, with 9 bases lining up with TRBD1. J was trimmed by 8 bases and V by 5 bases; bases with no gene match: 7. This CDR3 is built from 13 residues. Germline CDR1 is SGDLS and CDR2 is YYNGEE. CDR3: CASSSGTGSGYTF. The CDR3 nucleotides read TGTGCCAGCAGTTCCGGGACAGGGAGCGGCTACACCTTC.

V is TRBV5-3 and J is TRBJ2-7, with 9 bases aligning to TRBD1. TRBV5-3 is flagged as an ORF with uncertain function. The CDR3 totals 15 residues. The junction had 4 bases not matched to a gene; V was cut back by 0 bases and J by 3 bases. The CDR3 DNA reads as TGTGCCAGAAGCTTGGTAGGACAGGGGAGCTACGAGCAGTACTTC. As protein: CARSLVGQGSYEQYF.

This chain links TRBV5-1 with TRBJ2-1; TRBD2 agrees at 8 bases. The CDR3 is 16 amino acids. V lost 4 bases to trimming and J lost 3 bases; unmatched junction nucleotides: 9. Per germline, CDR1 SGHRS and CDR2 YFSETQ. The CDR3 loop reads CASSLLWAGGYNEQFF. CDR3 nucleotides: TGCGCCAGCAGCCTCCTGTGGGCGGGGGGCTACAATGAGCAGTTCTTC.

The chain has TRBV12-5 and TRBJ1-1; TRBD1 might be the D (5 bases). The CDR3 sequence is 16 residues long. Germline V lookup: CDR1 LGHNT, CDR2 FRNRAP. V was pared by 6 bases and J by 6 bases, with 23 bases between. The CDR3: CASGFEGQGGEAEAFF. CDR3 in DNA: TGTGCTAGTGGGTTTGAGGGCCAGGGTGGGGAGGCTGAAGCTTTCTTT.

The sample holds a few counts of this clone. The genes are TRBV20-1 and TRBJ2-7; 7 bases line up with TRBD1. V trimming: 3 bases; J trimming: 4 bases; junction bases outside the gene matches: 0. The CDR3 has 11 amino acids. Per the germline V gene, CDR1 is DFQATT and CDR2 is SNEGSKA (reference sequence). The CDR3 DNA sequence: TGCAGTGCTAGGGGACAGTACGAGCAGTACTTC. Its translation is CSARGQYEQYF.

The rearrangement links TRBV5-1 to TRBJ1-2, with D possibly matching TRBD1 (5 bases). Per the germline V gene, CDR1 is SGHRS and CDR2 is YFSETQ. V shed 4 bases and J shed 6 bases, with 16 bases lying between them. The CDR3 runs 14 residues. CDR3 residues: CASSPRGRADGYTF. CDR3 sequence (DNA): TGCGCCAGCAGCCCGCGGGGGAGGGCTGATGGCTACACCTTC. Complete variable domain (other parts from reference TRBV5-1 and TRBJ1-2): KAGVTQTPRYLIKTRGQQVTLSCSPISGHRSVSWYQQTPGQGLQFLFEYFSETQRNKGNFPGRFSGRQFSNSRSEMNVSTLELGDSALYLCASSPRGRADGYTFGSGTRLTVV.

The CDR3 DNA reads TGTGCCAGCAGTGACCCGCGGACAGCAGGGAACACCGGGGAGCTGTTTTTT. Translating gives CASSDPRTAGNTGELFF. The chain recombines TRBV25-1 with TRBJ2-2, with D perhaps matching TRBD1 (6 bases). Germline V lookup: CDR1 MGHDK, CDR2 SYGVNS. The CDR3 consists of 17 residues. Trimming shortened V by 3 bases and J by 1 base, and 15 bases separated the two germline ends.

V is TRBV28 and J is TRBJ2-7, with a weak D call TRBD1 (6 bases). V lost 8 bases and J lost 4, with 9 bases in between. Germline values: CDR1 MDHEN, CDR2 SYDVKM. This CDR3 has 11 amino acids. The CDR3 nucleotides read TGTGCCAGCCGGGACAATTACGAGCAGTACTTC. Amino acids: CASRDNYEQYF.

The rearrangement joins TRBV9 to TRBJ2-1, with unresolved D. CDR3 length: 12 residues. Germline-derived CDR1 and CDR2 are SGDLS and YYNGEE. The ends were cut back, 2 bases at V and 4 bases at J, with 4 bases in the middle. The CDR3 is CASSVGYNEQFF. CDR3 DNA: TGTGCCAGCAGCGTCGGGTACAATGAGCAGTTCTTC.

This chain connects TRBV19 to TRBJ2-1; D possibly corresponds to TRBD1 (6 bases). The CDR3 consists of 17 residues. The V and J ends lost 5 bases and 4 bases respectively, with 21 bases between them. Germline V gene data show CDR1 as LNHDA and CDR2 as SQIVND (reference sequence). The DNA for the CDR3 is TGTGCCAGTAGTGAAGCTCTTCCCGGGACAAAGTACAATGAGCAGTTCTTC. Translating gives CASSEALPGTKYNEQFF.

Here the CDR3 DNA reads TGCGCCAGCAGCCCTATACAGGAGGGGTGGAATGAGCAGTTCTTC. Translated, it gives CASSPIQEGWNEQFF. The chain links TRBV5-1 to TRBJ2-1, with TRBD2 as a possible D gene (6 bases). The CDR3 covers 15 residues. CDR1 and CDR2 from the germline V gene are SGHRS and YFSETQ. V was shortened by 4 bases and J by 7 bases, with 18 bases between the two germline ends.

The V call is TRBV6-5, the J call TRBJ1-2, with 7 positions matching TRBD1. The CDR3 spans 14 residues. From germline, CDR1 is MNHEY and CDR2 SVGAGI. With V trimmed by 0 bases and J by 5 bases, 3 bases remained unmatched. The CDR3 nucleotides read TGTGCCAGCAGTTACTCCCTGACAGGGTATGGCTACACCTTC. The encoded protein is CASSYSLTGYGYTF.

The chain combines TRBV18 with TRBJ2-1; TRBD1 might be the D (6 bases). The CDR3 extends over 18 amino acids. The germline V and J ends were trimmed by 5 bases and 8 bases, with 28 bases remaining between them. Germline assignment: CDR1 KGHSH and CDR2 LQKENI. The DNA of the CDR3 is TGTGCCAGCTCAATTTCGTCTCTCTTGTTTGGGGGCTTGGATGAGCAGTTCTTC. Amino acids: CASSISSLLFGGLDEQFF.

This clone has only a few counts. The rearrangement joins TRBV3-1 (or the pseudogene TRBV3-2) to TRBJ2-1; 10 bases are shared with TRBD2. In germline, CDR1 is LGHDT, CDR2 YNNKEL (reference sequence). V gave up 4 bases and J gave up 7 bases; unmatched junction bases: 7. The CDR3 covers 15 residues. The CDR3 loop is CASSPSGGVLNEQFF. The CDR3 DNA is TGTGCCAGCAGCCCCAGCGGGGGGGTATTGAATGAGCAGTTCTTC.

The genes are TRBV15 and TRBJ1-1, with D tentatively TRBD1 (5 bases). Germline loops: CDR1 LNHNV, CDR2 YYDKDF (reference sequence). V shed 5 bases and J shed 4 bases, with 17 bases lying between them. This CDR3 has 15 amino acids. The DNA for the CDR3 is TGTGCCACCAGCGGGGCTGCGGGGGTCGGCACTGAAGCTTTCTTT. This sequence encodes CATSGAAGVGTEAFF.

The chain joins TRBV5-4 to TRBJ1-2; 8 nucleotides match TRBD1. The CDR3 spans 14 residues. V shed 2 bases and J 5 bases; nucleotides not matched to a gene: 5. Germline loops: CDR1 SGHNT, CDR2 YYREEE (reference sequence). The CDR3 DNA follows: TGTGCCAGCAGCTTTGGACAGGGCCAATATGGCTACACCTTC. This sequence encodes CASSFGQGQYGYTF.

This clone appeared a single time. Here the CDR3 reads CASSYSPAGSSYEQYF. Here the CDR3 DNA reads TGTGCCAGCAGTTACTCTCCCGCTGGGAGCTCCTACGAGCAGTACTTC. The V call is TRBV6-5, the J call TRBJ2-7, with D perhaps TRBD2 (5 bases). This CDR3 has 16 amino acids. V was trimmed by 0 bases and J by 0 bases, leaving 12 bases between them. Germline V CDR1 and CDR2: MNHEY, SVGAGI.

In nucleotides, the CDR3 is TGTGCCAGCAGTTCCGGGGGGGCCACCGGGGAGCTGTTTTTT. This encodes CASSSGGATGELFF. V usage is TRBV27 and J usage is TRBJ2-2; TRBD2 matches at 8 bases. CDR3 length: 14 amino acids. V gave up 4 bases and J gave up 4 bases; unmatched junction bases: 2. Germline-derived CDR1 and CDR2 are MNHEY and SMNVEV (reference sequence).

The chain couples TRBV12-3 or TRBV12-4 to TRBJ2-1, with 10 bases fitting TRBD1. V trimming: 8 bases; J trimming: 12 bases; junction bases outside the gene matches: 7. This CDR3 comprises 12 residues. CDR3 residues: CASSTGGAGQFF. The CDR3 coding sequence is TGTGCCAGCTCGACAGGGGGCGCTGGGCAGTTCTTC.

The rearrangement joins TRBV9 to TRBJ2-3; TRBD1 aligns across 9 bases. Germline lookup yields CDR1 SGDLS and CDR2 YYNGEE. Trimming cost V 2 bases and J 3 bases; bases outside gene matches: 7. CDR3 length: 16 residues. The CDR3 DNA is TGTGCCAGCAGCGTTTTGACGACAGGGGGGACAGATACGCAGTATTTT. Protein: CASSVLTTGGTDTQYF. The complete variable domain, with remaining parts taken from reference TRBV9 and TRBJ2-3, reads DSGVTQTPKHLITATGQRVTLRCSPRSGDLSVYWYQQSLDQGLQFLIQYYNGEERAKGNILERFSAQQFPDLHSELNLSSLELGDSALYFCASSVLTTGGTDTQYFGPGTRLTVL.

V is TRBV2 and J is TRBJ2-6, with D possibly matching TRBD1 (6 bases). Trimming pared 5 bases from V and 4 bases from J, leaving 15 bases between. The CDR3 is made up of 16 amino acids. Germline V gene data show CDR1 as SNHLY and CDR2 as FYNNEI. The CDR3 nucleotides are TGTGCCAGCAGTCCCGAGTCAGGGGCAGGGGCCAACGTCCTGACTTTC. The encoded protein is CASSPESGAGANVLTF.

The J gene is TRBJ2-4, the V gene TRBV5-8; D is ambiguous. There are 15 residues in the CDR3. Germline assignment: CDR1 SGHTS and CDR2 YDEGEE. V was pared by 4 bases and J by 3 bases, with 14 bases between. The CDR3 DNA is TGTGCCAGCAGCCCCCGTGGGCAGGTCAAAAACATTCAGTACTTC. Amino acid sequence: CASSPRGQVKNIQYF.

This chain uses TRBV30 with TRBJ1-2, with D perhaps TRBD1 (5 bases). The germline V gene has CDR1 GTSNPN and CDR2 SVGIG (reference sequence). V was pared by 1 base and J by 8 bases, with 14 bases between. The CDR3 sequence is 13 residues long. CDR3 loop: CAWSDEGVWGYTF. The CDR3 coding sequence is TGTGCCTGGAGTGACGAAGGGGTTTGGGGCTACACCTTC.

The rearrangement joins TRBV30 to TRBJ1-2; 9 nucleotides align to TRBD1. J was trimmed by 6 bases and V by 2 bases; bases with no gene match: 10. Germline V gives CDR1 GTSNPN, CDR2 SVGIG (reference sequence). There are 15 residues in the CDR3. The chain's CDR3 is CAWSPGTGRSDGYTF. DNA of the CDR3: TGTGCCTGGAGTCCCGGGACAGGGAGGAGCGATGGCTACACCTTC.

The genes are TRBV10-2 and TRBJ1-1; 7 positions agree with TRBD1. Germline trimming cut 6 bases from V and 1 base from J; bases unmatched to any gene: 11. The CDR3 loop spans 16 amino acids. The germline V gene encodes CDR1 WSHSY and CDR2 SAAADI. CDR3 region: CASRGLGQPSNTEAFF. CDR3 nucleotide sequence: TGCGCCAGCAGGGGGTTGGGACAGCCCTCGAACACTGAAGCTTTCTTT.

The genes are TRBV2 and TRBJ1-1; D gene ambiguous. Germline V gene lookup returns CDR1 SNHLY and CDR2 FYNNEI. The V and J ends lost 10 bases and 3 bases respectively, with 12 bases between them. This CDR3 is 12 amino acids long. CDR3 nucleotides: TGTGCCACCCACCAACAGCACACTGAAGCTTTCTTT. This encodes CATHQQHTEAFF.

The chain employs TRBV7-2 and TRBJ2-3; 10 nucleotides match TRBD2. This CDR3 has 15 residues. V was clipped by 3 bases and J by 4 bases; unmatched bases: 4. The germline V gene encodes CDR1 SGHTA and CDR2 FQGNSA. This CDR3 reads CASSFASGGADTQYF. In DNA, the CDR3 is TGTGCCAGCAGCTTTGCGAGCGGGGGGGCAGATACGCAGTATTTT.

The J gene is TRBJ2-1, the V gene TRBV4-1; 8 bases match TRBD1. Germline CDR1 is MGHRA and CDR2 is YSYEKL. Trimming cost V 5 bases and J 7 bases; bases outside gene matches: 7. The CDR3 runs to 14 residues. The CDR3 nucleotides read TGCGCCAGCAGCGCCTGGACAGGGTGGAATGAGCAGTTCTTC. Translation gives CASSAWTGWNEQFF.